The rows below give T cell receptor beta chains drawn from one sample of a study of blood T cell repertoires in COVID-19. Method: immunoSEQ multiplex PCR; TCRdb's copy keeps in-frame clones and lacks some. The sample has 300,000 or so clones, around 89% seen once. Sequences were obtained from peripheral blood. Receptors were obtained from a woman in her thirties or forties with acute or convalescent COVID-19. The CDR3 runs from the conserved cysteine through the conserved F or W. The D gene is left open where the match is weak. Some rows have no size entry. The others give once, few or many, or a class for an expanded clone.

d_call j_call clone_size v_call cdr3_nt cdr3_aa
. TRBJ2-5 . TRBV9 TGTGCCAGCAGCCCGGAAACAGGGCACCAAGAGACCCAGTACTTC CASSPETGHQETQYF
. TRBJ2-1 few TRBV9 TGTGCCAGCAGCGTAGCTAGCGTCTCCGTCGATGAGCAGTTCTTC CASSVASVSVDEQFF
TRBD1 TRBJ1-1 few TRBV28 TGTGCCAGCAGTCCCTTAAACAGGGGCACTGAAGCTTTCTTT CASSPLNRGTEAFF
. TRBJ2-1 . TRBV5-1 TGCGCCAGCAGCTTGGCCGATAGCTACAATGAGCAGTTCTTC CASSLADSYNEQFF
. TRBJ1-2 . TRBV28 TGTGCCAGCAGTCCCGGAGGGAGCCCTAACTATGGCTACACCTTC CASSPGGSPNYGYTF
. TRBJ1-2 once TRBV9 TGTGCCAGCAGCGTAGGAGGGGGACACCACTATGGCTACACCTTC CASSVGGGHHYGYTF
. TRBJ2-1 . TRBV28 TGTGCCAGCAGTCCAGGACAGAGATTTCTTACCTCCTACAATGAGCAGTTCTTC CASSPGQRFLTSYNEQFF
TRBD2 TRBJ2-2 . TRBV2 TGTGCCAGCAGTAGCGGGGTACGGGTCACCGGGGAGCTGTTTTTT CASSSGVRVTGELFF
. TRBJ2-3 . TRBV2 TGTGCCAGCAATTACGGACCTAGCGGCACAGATACGCAGTATTTT CASNYGPSGTDTQYF
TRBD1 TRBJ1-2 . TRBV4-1 TGCGCCAGCAGCCAACCCCGACAGGGTAACTATGGCTACACCTTC CASSQPRQGNYGYTF
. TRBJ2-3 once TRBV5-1 TGCGCCAGCAGCTCTCCCGGACTGGGCCCTAGCACAGATACGCAGTATTTT CASSSPGLGPSTDTQYF
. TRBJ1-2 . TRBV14 TGTGCCAGCAGTTTAATCTTGAACTATGGCTACACCTTC CASSLILNYGYTF
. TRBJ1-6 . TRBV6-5 TGTGCCAGCAAGGACACGTTTAATTCACCCCTCCACTTT CASKDTFNSPLHF
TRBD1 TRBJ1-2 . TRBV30 TGTGCCTGGAGGGACAGGGGGCGCGATGGGGGTGGCTACACCTTC CAWRDRGRDGGGYTF
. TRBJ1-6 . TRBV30 TGTGCCTGGAGTGTACTTATTCTATCCCCGGGAGCTAGTTTTATCCATTCACCCCTCCACTTT CAWSVLILSPGASFIHSPLHF
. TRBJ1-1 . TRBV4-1 TGCGCCAGCAGCCCCCGGGAGGGTAGCACTGAAGCTTTCTTT CASSPREGSTEAFF
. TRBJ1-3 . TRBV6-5 TGTGCCAGCAGTTACTCGTCAGGGGCTTCTGGAAACACCATATATTTT CASSYSSGASGNTIYF
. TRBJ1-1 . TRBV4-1 TGCGCCAGCAGCCAAGGGTTCCGGGGTCCATGGGGCACTGAAGCTTTCTTT CASSQGFRGPWGTEAFF
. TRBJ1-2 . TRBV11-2 TGTGCCAGCAGCTTAGGAAGGACTCAAATCGCGGGCGGCTACACCTTC CASSLGRTQIAGGYTF
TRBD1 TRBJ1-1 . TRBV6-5 TGTGCCAGCAGCCGACAGGGAAGGGGGGCCACTGAAGCTTTCTTT CASSRQGRGATEAFF
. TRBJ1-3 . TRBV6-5 TGTGCCAGCAGAGGAGGCGATGGAAACACCATATATTTT CASRGGDGNTIYF
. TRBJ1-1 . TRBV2 TGTGCCAGCAGTGTATTAGCCGGGTATACTGAAGCTTTCTTT CASSVLAGYTEAFF
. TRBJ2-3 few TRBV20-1 TGCAGTGCTATACGGGATACGCAGTATTTT CSAIRDTQYF
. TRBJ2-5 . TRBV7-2 TGTGCCAGCAGCCACGGTCTCACGGGGGAGACCCAGTACTTC CASSHGLTGETQYF
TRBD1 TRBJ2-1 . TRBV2 TGTGCCAGCAGAGCTGCAGGGGGCAGCTCCTACAATGAGCAGTTCTTC CASRAAGGSSYNEQFF
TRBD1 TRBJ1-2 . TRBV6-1 TGTGCCAGCAGTGAAAACAGGGGCTATGGCTACACCTTC CASSENRGYGYTF
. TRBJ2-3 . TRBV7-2 TGTGCCAGCAGCTCGCAGGTAGCAGATACGCAGTATTTT CASSSQVADTQYF
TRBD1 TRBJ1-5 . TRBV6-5 TGTGCCAGCAGTCGGACAGGAGATCAGCCCCAGCATTTT CASSRTGDQPQHF
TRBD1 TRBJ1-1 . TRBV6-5 TGTGCCAGCAGTTACTCGACAGGGACATACCTAGGAGGAGCTTTCTTT CASSYSTGTYLGGAFF
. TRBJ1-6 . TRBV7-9 TGTGCCAGCAGCCTACCGAATTCACCCCTCCACTTT CASSLPNSPLHF
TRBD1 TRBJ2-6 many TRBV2 TGTGCCAGCAGTGCTCCTTCTCTCCGGGACAGGGGCCTCTCTGGGGCCAACGTCCTGACTTTC CASSAPSLRDRGLSGANVLTF
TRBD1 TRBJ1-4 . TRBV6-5 TGTGCCAGCAGTAAGGAGGGGACAGGGATCGAAAAATTGTTTTTT CASSKEGTGIEKLFF
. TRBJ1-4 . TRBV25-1 TGTGCCAGCAGTGAATCATCCAGGGGAGCCCATAATGAAAAACTGTTTTTT CASSESSRGAHNEKLFF
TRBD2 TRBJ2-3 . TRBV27 TGTGCCAGCAGCTGGACTAGCGGGGGAAGGGGGGCAGATACGCAGTATTTT CASSWTSGGRGADTQYF
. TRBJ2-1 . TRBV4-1 TGCGCCAGCAGCCAAGGCAGAGGGGGATCCTACAATGAGCAGTTCTTC CASSQGRGGSYNEQFF
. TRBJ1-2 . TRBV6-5 TGTGCCAGCAGCCCCGGCAGGGGATTCTATGGCTACACCTTC CASSPGRGFYGYTF
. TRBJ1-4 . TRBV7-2 TGTGCCAGCAGCACCCAAAAGAGTACTAATGAAAAACTGTTTTTT CASSTQKSTNEKLFF
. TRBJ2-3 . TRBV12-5 TGTGCTAGTGGTTTGGCCGGGGGGCTGGGGGATACGCAGTATTTT CASGLAGGLGDTQYF
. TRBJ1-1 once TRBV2 TGTGCCAGCAGTGGGGCCACTGAAGCTTTCTTT CASSGATEAFF
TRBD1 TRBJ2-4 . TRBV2 TGTGCCAGCAGTGTCCAGGGGGACATTCAGTACTTC CASSVQGDIQYF
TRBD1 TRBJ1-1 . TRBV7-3 TGTGCCAGCAGCTCGGGACAGGGGCGGGTAGCGATCGCTGAAGCTTTCTTT CASSSGQGRVAIAEAFF
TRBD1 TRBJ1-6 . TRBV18 TGTGCCAGCTCACCACTAGCGGGACAGGGCAATTCACCCCTCCACTTT CASSPLAGQGNSPLHF
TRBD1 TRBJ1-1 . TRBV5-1 TGCGCCAGCAGCGGCAGGGGGGCTGACACTGAAGCTTTCTTT CASSGRGADTEAFF
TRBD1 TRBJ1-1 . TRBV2 TGTGCCACCGAGGGACAGGGGAACACTGAAGCTTTCTTT CATEGQGNTEAFF
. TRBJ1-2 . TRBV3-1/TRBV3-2 TGTGCCAGCAGCCAAGATATGGGCGGCTACACCTTC CASSQDMGGYTF
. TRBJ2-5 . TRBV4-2 TGTGCCAGCAGCCCCCCTGAGGGCATGGGAGAGACCCAGTACTTC CASSPPEGMGETQYF
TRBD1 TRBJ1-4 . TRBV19 TGTGCCAGTAGTGAACCCGGGACAGGGGGTAATGAAAAACTGTTTTTT CASSEPGTGGNEKLFF
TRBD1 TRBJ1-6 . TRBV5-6 TGTGCCAGCAGCCCGGACGGGACAGGCAATTCACCCCTCCACTTT CASSPDGTGNSPLHF
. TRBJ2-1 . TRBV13 TGTGCCAGCAGCCAAACCGGGACTGGCGCCTACAATGAGCAGTTCTTC CASSQTGTGAYNEQFF
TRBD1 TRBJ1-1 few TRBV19 TGTGCCAGTGACAGGGGGGGCATGAACACTGAAGCTTTCTTT CASDRGGMNTEAFF